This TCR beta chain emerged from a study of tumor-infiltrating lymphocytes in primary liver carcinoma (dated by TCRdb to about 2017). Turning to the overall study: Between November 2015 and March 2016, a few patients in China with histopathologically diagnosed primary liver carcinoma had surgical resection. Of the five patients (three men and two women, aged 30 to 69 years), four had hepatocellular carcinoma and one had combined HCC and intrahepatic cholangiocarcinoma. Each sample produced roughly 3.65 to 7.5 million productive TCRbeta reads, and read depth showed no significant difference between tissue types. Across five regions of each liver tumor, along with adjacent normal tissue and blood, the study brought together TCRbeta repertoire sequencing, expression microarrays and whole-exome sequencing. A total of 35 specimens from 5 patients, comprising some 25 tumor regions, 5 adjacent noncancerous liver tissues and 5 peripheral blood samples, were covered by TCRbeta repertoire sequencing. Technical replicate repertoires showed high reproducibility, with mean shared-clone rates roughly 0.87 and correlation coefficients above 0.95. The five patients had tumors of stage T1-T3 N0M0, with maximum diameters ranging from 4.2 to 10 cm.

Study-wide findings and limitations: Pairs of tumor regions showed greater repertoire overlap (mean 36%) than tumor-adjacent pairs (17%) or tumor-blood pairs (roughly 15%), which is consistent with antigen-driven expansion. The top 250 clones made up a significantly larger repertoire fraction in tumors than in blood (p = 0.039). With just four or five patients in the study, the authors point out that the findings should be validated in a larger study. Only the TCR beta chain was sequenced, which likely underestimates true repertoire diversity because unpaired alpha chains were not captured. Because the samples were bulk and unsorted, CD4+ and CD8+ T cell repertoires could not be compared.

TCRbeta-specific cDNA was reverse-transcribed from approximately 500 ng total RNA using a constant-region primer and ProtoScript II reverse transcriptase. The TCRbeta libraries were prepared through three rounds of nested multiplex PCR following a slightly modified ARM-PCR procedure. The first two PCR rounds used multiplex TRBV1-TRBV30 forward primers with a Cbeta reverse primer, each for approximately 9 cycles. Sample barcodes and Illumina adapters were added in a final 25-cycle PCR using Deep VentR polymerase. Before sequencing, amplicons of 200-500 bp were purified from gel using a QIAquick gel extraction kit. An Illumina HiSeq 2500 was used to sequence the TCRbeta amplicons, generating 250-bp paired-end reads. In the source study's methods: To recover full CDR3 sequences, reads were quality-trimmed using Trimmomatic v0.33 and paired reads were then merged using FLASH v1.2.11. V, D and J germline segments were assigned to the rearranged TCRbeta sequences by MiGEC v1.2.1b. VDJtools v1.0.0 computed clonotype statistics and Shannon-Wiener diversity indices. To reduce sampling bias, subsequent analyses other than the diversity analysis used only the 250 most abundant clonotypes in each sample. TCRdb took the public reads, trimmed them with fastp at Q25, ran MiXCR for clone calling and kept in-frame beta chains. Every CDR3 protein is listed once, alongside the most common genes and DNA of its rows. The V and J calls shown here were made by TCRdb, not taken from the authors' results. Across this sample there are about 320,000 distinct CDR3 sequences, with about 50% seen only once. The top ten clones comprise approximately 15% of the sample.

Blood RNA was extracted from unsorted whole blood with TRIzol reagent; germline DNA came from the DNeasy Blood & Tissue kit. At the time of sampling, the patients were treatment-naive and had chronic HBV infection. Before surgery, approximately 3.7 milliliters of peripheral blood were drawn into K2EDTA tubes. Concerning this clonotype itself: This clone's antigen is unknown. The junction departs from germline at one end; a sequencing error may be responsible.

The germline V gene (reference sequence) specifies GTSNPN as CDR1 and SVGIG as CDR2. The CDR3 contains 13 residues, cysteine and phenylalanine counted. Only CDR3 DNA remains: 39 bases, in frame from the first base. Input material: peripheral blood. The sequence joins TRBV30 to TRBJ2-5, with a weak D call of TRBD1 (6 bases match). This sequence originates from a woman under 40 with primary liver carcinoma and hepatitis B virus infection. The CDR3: CAWSVGQQEIQYF. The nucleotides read TGTGCCTGGAGTGTAGGACAGCAAGAGATCCAGTACTTC.